The rows below give T cell receptor beta chains drawn from one sample of a study of graft-versus-host responses after intestinal transplantation. Their antigens remain unidentified. Repertoires were generated with immunoSEQ multiplex PCR, while TCRdb's copy carries only in-frame clones and drops some. The sample yields more than 95,000 clones, 75% to 95% seen once. This sample comprised unstimulated CD4+ T cells sorted from spleen or lymph node cells, obtained before intestinal transplant. The receptors were sampled from a human donor who received an intestinal transplant. CDR3s include the opening cysteine and the closing phenylalanine or tryptophan. D genes are given only for firm matches. Some rows mark clone size as missing; the rest say once, few, many or name a class of expanded clone.

NA	NA	TRBV18	TRBJ1-3	TGTGCCAGCTCAGCGGCCTCTGGAAACACCATATATTTT	CASSAASGNTIYF
NA	few	TRBV2	TRBJ2-5	TGTGCCAGCACCGGGGAAGAGACCCAGTACTTC	CASTGEETQYF
TRBD1	NA	TRBV10-2	TRBJ1-1	TGCGCCAGCAGTGAAGACAGGGCCACTGAAGCTTTCTTT	CASSEDRATEAFF
NA	NA	TRBV10-2	TRBJ2-7	TGCGCCAGCAGTGACGACAGAACCTCCTACGAGCAGTACTTC	CASSDDRTSYEQYF
TRBD1	NA	TRBV28	TRBJ2-7	TGTGCCAGCAGGCGTACGGGACAGGCCCCCTACGAGCAGTACTTC	CASRRTGQAPYEQYF
NA	NA	TRBV5-6	TRBJ1-2	TGTGCCAGCAGCTGGAGGGGCGCTACGCTTAGGGTCCATGGCTACACCTTC	CASSWRGATLRVHGYTF
NA	NA	TRBV5-1	TRBJ2-7	TGCGCCAGCAGGTTGGGACACCAAGAGACAGGCCTTGAGGAGCAGTACTTC	CASRLGHQETGLEEQYF
TRBD1	NA	TRBV6-5	TRBJ1-2	TGTGCCAGCAGAAAACAGGGGCGAAATGGCTACACCTTC	CASRKQGRNGYTF
TRBD1	NA	TRBV4-1	TRBJ1-2	TGCGCCAGCAGCCTCGTTGTCCCGGGACAGTATGGCTACACCTTC	CASSLVVPGQYGYTF
NA	few	TRBV30	TRBJ1-1	TGTGCCTGGAGTGGAAGACAGAACACTGAAGCTTTCTTT	CAWSGRQNTEAFF
NA	NA	TRBV4-3	TRBJ1-1	TGCGCCAGCAGCCAACCCCGACAGGACCCTTTGAACACTGAAGCTTTCTTT	CASSQPRQDPLNTEAFF
NA	NA	TRBV28	TRBJ1-1	TGTGCCAGCAGTTCCCACAGGAGTGAAGCTTTCTTT	CASSSHRSEAFF
TRBD1	NA	TRBV19	TRBJ2-7	TGTGCCAGTAGTCCGTGGGGGACAGGGGGGACCTACGAGCAGTACTTC	CASSPWGTGGTYEQYF
NA	NA	TRBV18	TRBJ1-2	TGTGCCAGCTCACCTTACGCCCGGGTCTACACCTTC	CASSPYARVYTF
NA	NA	TRBV6-6	TRBJ2-7	TGTGCCAGCATGCTGACTCTTAGCTCCTACGAGCAGTACTTC	CASMLTLSSYEQYF
NA	NA	TRBV18	TRBJ1-2	TGTGCCAGCTCACCAATCAAAAACTATGGCTACACCTTC	CASSPIKNYGYTF
NA	NA	TRBV11-2	TRBJ1-1	TGTGCCAGCAGCTTAAACCCAGGAAGGTCTGAAGCTTTCTTT	CASSLNPGRSEAFF
TRBD1	NA	TRBV5-4	TRBJ2-7	TGTGCCAGCAGCCCCCCGGGACAGGGCGGCGAGCAGTACTTC	CASSPPGQGGEQYF
NA	NA	TRBV5-4	TRBJ2-5	TGTGCCAGCAGCTTTGGGACACAAGAGACCCAGTACTTC	CASSFGTQETQYF
NA	NA	TRBV14	TRBJ1-2	TGTGCCAGCAGCCCGTCCCCCCACATCGGCAGGGGATATGGCTACACCTTC	CASSPSPHIGRGYGYTF
TRBD1	NA	TRBV28	TRBJ1-5	TGTGCCAGCAGTAGGGGACAGGGGAATCAGCCCCAGCATTTT	CASSRGQGNQPQHF
TRBD1	NA	TRBV6-1	TRBJ2-1	TGTGCCAGCAGTGAGGCCGGGACAGGGGTTTACAATGAGCAGTTCTTC	CASSEAGTGVYNEQFF
TRBD1	NA	TRBV5-1	TRBJ2-2	TGCGCCAGCAGCTTGGCCTCGGGACAGTCCACCGGGGAGCTGTTTTTT	CASSLASGQSTGELFF
TRBD1	NA	TRBV27	TRBJ1-5	TGTGCCAGCAGTTTACGGACAGGGGATCAGCCCCAGCATTTT	CASSLRTGDQPQHF
NA	NA	TRBV7-2	TRBJ2-5	TGTGCCAGCAGCTCGACTAGTGGGGAGACCCAGTACTTC	CASSSTSGETQYF
TRBD2	NA	TRBV10-3	TRBJ2-7	TGTGCCATCAGTGAGATAGCGGGAGTTGTAAACGAGCAGTACTTC	CAISEIAGVVNEQYF
TRBD1	NA	TRBV5-1	TRBJ2-3	TGCGCCAGCAGCTCGGACAGGGGCAGCACAGATACGCAGTATTTT	CASSSDRGSTDTQYF
NA	NA	TRBV6-6	TRBJ1-2	TGTGCCAGCAGTTACGGTCAGGGTGCTTCCGGCTACACCTTC	CASSYGQGASGYTF
TRBD2	NA	TRBV10-3	TRBJ2-7	TGTGCCATCAGTCCCTCTAGCGGGTTCTACGAGCAGTACTTC	CAISPSSGFYEQYF
NA	NA	TRBV27	TRBJ2-7	TGTGCCAGCAGTTTTGGTCAGGGTAGGGGCGAGCAGTACTTC	CASSFGQGRGEQYF
NA	NA	TRBV28	TRBJ1-5	TGTGCCAGCAGTCCCCAAGGGGGAGGCAATCAGCCCCAGCATTTT	CASSPQGGGNQPQHF
NA	once	TRBV5-1	TRBJ1-1	TGCGCCAGCAGCTTGACCGGGGGCACTGAAGCTTTCTTT	CASSLTGGTEAFF
TRBD1	NA	TRBV18	TRBJ1-4	TGTGCCAGCTCCGGACAGGGGGGGGAAAAACTGTTTTTT	CASSGQGGEKLFF
TRBD2	NA	TRBV19	TRBJ2-5	TGTGCCAGTAGGACGACTAGCCCTCGGGGGGAGACCCAGTACTTC	CASRTTSPRGETQYF
NA	NA	TRBV27	TRBJ2-7	TGTGCCAGCAGTTCCCCTTCGCAGGACGGAGGTCTTTGGGAGCAGTACTTC	CASSSPSQDGGLWEQYF
NA	NA	TRBV4-1	TRBJ1-5	TGCGCCAGCAGCCAAGATCTTAGTAAAAATCAGCCCCAGCATTTT	CASSQDLSKNQPQHF
TRBD2	NA	TRBV29-1	TRBJ2-5	TGCAGCGTTGTTGGGGTAGCGGGAGCGCGCCAAGAGACCCAGTACTTC	CSVVGVAGARQETQYF
TRBD1	NA	TRBV28	TRBJ1-2	TGTGCCAGCAGCCGACGTGGACAGGACTATGGCTACACCTTC	CASSRRGQDYGYTF
NA	NA	TRBV12-5	TRBJ1-2	TGTGCTAGTGGTTTTTATACCTCACTCATCAACTATGGCTACACCTTC	CASGFYTSLINYGYTF
NA	NA	TRBV5-4	TRBJ2-5	TGTGCCAGCAGCACGGCGGGGGACAGGCGGGAGACCCAGTACTTC	CASSTAGDRRETQYF